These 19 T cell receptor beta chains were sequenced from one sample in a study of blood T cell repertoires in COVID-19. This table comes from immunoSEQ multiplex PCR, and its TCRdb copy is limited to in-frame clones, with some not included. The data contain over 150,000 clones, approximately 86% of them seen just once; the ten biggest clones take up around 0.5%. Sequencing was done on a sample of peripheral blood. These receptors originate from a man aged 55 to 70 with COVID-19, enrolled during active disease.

The DNA for the CDR3 is TGCGCCAGCAGCTTATCTACAGGGGGCTCCTACGAGCAGTACTTC. This translates into CASSLSTGGSYEQYF. V gene TRBV5-1 combines with J gene TRBJ2-7, with TRBD1 identical over 8 bases. Trimming at V came to 2 bases and at J to 0 bases, leaving 4 bases not matched to a gene. The CDR3 is 15 residues long. Per the germline V gene, CDR1 is SGHRS and CDR2 is YFSETQ.

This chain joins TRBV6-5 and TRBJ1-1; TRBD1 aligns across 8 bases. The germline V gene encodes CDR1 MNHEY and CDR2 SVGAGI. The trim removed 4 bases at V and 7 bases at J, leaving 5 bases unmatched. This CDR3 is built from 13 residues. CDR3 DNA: TGTGCCAGCAGTTCCGGACAGGGCCTTGAAGCTTTCTTT. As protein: CASSSGQGLEAFF.

The CDR3 DNA reads TGCGCCAGCAGTCAATGGCAGGGACTAGCTAATGAAGCTTTCTTT. This codes for CASSQWQGLANEAFF. The chain joins TRBV23-1 to TRBJ1-1; possibly TRBD1 for D (5 bases). TRBV23-1 is filed as an ORF, its function uncertain. V shed 1 base and J shed 7 bases, with 16 bases lying between them. This CDR3 spans 15 amino acids.

In nucleotides, the CDR3 is TGCAGTGCTAGTTCTCTGTCCGGAGGAGTTCAGCCCCAGCATTTT. It specifies CSASSLSGGVQPQHF. The V gene is TRBV20-1, the J gene TRBJ1-5; no firm D call. V lost 3 bases to trimming and J lost 6 bases, with 18 bases between them. The CDR3 totals 15 residues. In germline, CDR1 is DFQATT, CDR2 SNEGSKA (reference sequence).

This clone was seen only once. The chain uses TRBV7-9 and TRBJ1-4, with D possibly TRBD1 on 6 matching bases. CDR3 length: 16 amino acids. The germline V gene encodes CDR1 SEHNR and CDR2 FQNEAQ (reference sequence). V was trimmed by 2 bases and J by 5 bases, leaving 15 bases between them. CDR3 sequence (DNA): TGTGCCAGCAGCTTAAGTCGTGGGAGGGGGAATGAAAAACTGTTTTTT. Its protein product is CASSLSRGRGNEKLFF.

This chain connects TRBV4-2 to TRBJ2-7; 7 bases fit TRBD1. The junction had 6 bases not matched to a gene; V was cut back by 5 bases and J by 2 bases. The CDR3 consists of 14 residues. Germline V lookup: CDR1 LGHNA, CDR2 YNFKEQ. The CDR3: CASSARDSTYEQYF. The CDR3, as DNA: TGTGCCAGCAGCGCCCGGGACAGTACCTACGAGCAGTACTTC.

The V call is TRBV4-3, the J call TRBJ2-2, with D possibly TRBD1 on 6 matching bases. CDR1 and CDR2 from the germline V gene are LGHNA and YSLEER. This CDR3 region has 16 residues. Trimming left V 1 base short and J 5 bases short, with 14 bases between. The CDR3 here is CASSQGPGAGTGELFF. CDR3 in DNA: TGCGCCAGCAGCCAAGGGCCAGGGGCAGGGACCGGGGAGCTGTTTTTT.

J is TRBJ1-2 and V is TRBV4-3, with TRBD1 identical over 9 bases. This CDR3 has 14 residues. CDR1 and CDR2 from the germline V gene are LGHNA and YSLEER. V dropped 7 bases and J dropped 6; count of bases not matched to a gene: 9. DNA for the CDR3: TGCGCCAGCAACTCCACAGGGGGCTGGAATGGCTACACCTTC. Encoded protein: CASNSTGGWNGYTF.

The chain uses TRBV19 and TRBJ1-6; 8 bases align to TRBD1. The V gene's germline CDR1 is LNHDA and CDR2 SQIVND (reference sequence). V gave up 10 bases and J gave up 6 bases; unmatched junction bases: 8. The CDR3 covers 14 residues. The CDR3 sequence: CATRGQGVNSPLHF. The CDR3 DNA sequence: TGTGCCACCCGTGGACAGGGTGTTAATTCACCCCTCCACTTT.

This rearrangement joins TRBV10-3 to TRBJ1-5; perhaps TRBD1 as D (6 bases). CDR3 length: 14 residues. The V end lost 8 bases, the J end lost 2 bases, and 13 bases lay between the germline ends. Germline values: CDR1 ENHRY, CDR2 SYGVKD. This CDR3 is CAIGTGSGNQPQHF. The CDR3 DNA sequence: TGTGCCATCGGTACAGGGTCGGGCAATCAGCCCCAGCATTTT.

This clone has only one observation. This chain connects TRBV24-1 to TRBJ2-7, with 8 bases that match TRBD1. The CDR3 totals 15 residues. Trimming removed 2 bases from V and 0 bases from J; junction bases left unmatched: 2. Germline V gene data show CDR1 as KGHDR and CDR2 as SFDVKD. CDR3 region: CATSDSGTGSYEQYF. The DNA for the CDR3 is TGTGCCACCAGTGATTCCGGGACAGGCTCCTACGAGCAGTACTTC.

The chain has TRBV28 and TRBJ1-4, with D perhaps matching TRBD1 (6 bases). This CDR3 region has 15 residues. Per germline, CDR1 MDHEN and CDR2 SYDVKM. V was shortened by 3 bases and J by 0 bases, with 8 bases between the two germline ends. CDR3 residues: CASSFGGATNEKLFF. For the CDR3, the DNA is TGTGCCAGCAGTTTTGGGGGCGCAACTAATGAAAAACTGTTTTTT.

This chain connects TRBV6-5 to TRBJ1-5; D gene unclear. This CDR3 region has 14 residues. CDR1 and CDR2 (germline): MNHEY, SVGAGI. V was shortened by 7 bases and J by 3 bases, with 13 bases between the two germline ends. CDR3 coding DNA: TGTGCCAGCATTAGAGACGGAGTCAATCAGCCCCAGCATTTT. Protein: CASIRDGVNQPQHF.

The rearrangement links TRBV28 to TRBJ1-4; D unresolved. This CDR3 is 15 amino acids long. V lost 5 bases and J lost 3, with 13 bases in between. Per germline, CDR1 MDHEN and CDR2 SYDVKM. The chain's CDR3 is CASSPILGANEKLFF. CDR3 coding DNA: TGTGCCAGCAGTCCCATCCTCGGGGCTAATGAAAAACTGTTTTTT.

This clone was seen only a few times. The CDR3 region has the DNA TGTGCCAGCAGCCTCCCGCTGCGTCTGGATAATTCACCCCTCCACTTT. Protein: CASSLPLRLDNSPLHF. V usage is TRBV7-9 and J usage is TRBJ1-6; D not certain. Deletions cut 5 bases from V and 5 bases from J, with 16 bases between. The CDR3 loop spans 16 amino acids. Germline CDR1 and CDR2: SEHNR and FQNEAQ (reference sequence).

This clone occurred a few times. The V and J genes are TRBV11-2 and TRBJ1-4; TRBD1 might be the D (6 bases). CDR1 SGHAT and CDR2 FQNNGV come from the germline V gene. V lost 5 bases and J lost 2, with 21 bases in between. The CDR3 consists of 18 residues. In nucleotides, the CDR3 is TGTGCCAGCAGCGCCCCGGGACGCAGGGGCGCTACTAATGAAAAACTGTTTTTT. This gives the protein CASSAPGRRGATNEKLFF. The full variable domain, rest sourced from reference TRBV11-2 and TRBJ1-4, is EAGVAQSPRYKIIEKRQSVAFWCNPISGHATLYWYQQILGQGPKLLIQFQNNGVVDDSQLPKDRFSAERLKGVDSTLKIQPAKLEDSAVYLCASSAPGRRGATNEKLFFGSGTQLSVL.

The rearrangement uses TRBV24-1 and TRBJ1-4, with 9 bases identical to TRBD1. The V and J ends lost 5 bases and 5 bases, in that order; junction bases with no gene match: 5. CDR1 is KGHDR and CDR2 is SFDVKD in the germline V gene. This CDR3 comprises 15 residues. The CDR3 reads CATSGTGGANEKLFF. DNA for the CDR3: TGTGCCACCAGTGGCACAGGGGGCGCGAATGAAAAACTGTTTTTT.

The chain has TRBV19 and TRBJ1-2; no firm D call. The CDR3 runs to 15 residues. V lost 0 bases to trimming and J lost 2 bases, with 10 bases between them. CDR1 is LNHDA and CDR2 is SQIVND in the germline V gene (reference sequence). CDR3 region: CASSIDPTPNYGYTF. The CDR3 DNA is TGTGCCAGTAGTATAGATCCCACACCGAACTATGGCTACACCTTC.

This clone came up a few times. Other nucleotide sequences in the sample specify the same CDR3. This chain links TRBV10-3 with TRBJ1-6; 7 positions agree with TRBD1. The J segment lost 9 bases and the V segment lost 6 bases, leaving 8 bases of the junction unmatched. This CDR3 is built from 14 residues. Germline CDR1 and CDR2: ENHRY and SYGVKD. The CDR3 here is CAIRGTGVRSPLHF. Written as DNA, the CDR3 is TGTGCCATCAGAGGAACAGGGGTACGTTCACCCCTCCACTTT.